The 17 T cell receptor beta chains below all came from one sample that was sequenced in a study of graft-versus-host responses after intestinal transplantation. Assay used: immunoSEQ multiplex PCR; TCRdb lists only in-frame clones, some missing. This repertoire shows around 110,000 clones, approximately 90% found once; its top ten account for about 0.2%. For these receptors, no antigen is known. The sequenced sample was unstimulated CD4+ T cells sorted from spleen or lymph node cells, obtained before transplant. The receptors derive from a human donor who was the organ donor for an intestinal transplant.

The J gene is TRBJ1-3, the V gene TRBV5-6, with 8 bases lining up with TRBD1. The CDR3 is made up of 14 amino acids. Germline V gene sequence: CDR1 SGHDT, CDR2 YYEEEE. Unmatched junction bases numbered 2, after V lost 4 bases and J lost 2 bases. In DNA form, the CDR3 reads TGTGCCAGCAGCCAGACAGGGGCTGGAAACACCATATATTTT. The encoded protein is CASSQTGAGNTIYF.

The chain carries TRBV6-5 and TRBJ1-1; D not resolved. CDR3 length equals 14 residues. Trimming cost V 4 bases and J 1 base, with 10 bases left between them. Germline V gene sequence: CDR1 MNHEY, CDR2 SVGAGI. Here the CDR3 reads CASSLRGGNTEAFF. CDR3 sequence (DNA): TGTGCCAGCAGTTTACGGGGTGGGAACACTGAAGCTTTCTTT.

This CDR3 is CASSSGLAGVTYNEQFF. The CDR3 nucleotides are TGTGCCAGCAGCTCAGGCCTAGCGGGAGTAACCTACAATGAGCAGTTCTTC. The chain has TRBV28 and TRBJ2-1; 10 nucleotides align to TRBD2. The germline CDR1 and CDR2 sequences are MDHEN and SYDVKM. The CDR3 is 17 amino acids. With V trimmed by 6 bases and J by 2 bases, 10 bases remained unmatched.

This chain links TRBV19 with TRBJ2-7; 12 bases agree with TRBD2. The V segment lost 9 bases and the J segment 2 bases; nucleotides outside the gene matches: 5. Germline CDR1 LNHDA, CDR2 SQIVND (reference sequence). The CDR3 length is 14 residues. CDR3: CASARTSGAYEQYF. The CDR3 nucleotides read TGTGCCAGCGCACGGACTAGCGGGGCCTACGAGCAGTACTTC.

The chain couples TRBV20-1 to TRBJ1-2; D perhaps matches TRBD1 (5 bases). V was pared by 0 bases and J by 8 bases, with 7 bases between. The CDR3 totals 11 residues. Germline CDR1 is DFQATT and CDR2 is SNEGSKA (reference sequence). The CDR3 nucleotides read TGCAGTGCTAGAGAGGGGGTAGGCTACACCTTC. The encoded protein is CSAREGVGYTF.

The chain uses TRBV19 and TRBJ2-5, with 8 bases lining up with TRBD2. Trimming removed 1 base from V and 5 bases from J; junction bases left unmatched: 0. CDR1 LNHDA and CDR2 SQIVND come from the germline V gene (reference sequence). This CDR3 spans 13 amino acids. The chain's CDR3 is CASSIAGGETQYF. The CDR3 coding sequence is TGTGCCAGTAGTATAGCGGGAGGGGAGACCCAGTACTTC.

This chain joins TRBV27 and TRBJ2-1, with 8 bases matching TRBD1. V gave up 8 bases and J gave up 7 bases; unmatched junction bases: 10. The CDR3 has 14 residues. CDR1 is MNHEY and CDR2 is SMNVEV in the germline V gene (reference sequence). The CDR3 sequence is CASSGTGVRNEQFF. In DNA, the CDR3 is TGTGCCAGCTCCGGGACAGGAGTTAGGAATGAGCAGTTCTTC.

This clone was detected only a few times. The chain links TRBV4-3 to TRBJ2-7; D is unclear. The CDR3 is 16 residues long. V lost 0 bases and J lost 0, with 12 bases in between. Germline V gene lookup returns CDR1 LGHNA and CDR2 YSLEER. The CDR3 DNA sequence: TGCGCCAGCAGCCAAGATTCTAGATTACTCTCCTACGAGCAGTACTTC. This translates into CASSQDSRLLSYEQYF.

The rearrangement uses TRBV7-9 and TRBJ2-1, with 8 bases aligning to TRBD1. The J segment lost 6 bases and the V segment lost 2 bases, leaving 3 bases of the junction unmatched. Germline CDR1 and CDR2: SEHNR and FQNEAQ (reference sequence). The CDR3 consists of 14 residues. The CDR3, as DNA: TGTGCCAGCAGCTTAATGGACAGGGTCAATGAGCAGTTCTTC. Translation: CASSLMDRVNEQFF.

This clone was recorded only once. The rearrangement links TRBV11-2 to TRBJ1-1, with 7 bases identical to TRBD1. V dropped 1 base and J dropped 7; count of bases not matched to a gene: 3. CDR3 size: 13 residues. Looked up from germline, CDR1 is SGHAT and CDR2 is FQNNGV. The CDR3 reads CASSLGGGSEAFF. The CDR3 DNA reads TGTGCCAGCAGCTTAGGAGGGGGCAGTGAAGCTTTCTTT.

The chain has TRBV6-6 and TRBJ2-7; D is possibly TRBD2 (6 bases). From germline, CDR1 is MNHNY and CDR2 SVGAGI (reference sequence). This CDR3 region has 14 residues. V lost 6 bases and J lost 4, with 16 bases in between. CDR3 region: CASRTLREPYEQYF. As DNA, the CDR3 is TGTGCCAGCAGAACACTCCGGGAGCCTTACGAGCAGTACTTC.

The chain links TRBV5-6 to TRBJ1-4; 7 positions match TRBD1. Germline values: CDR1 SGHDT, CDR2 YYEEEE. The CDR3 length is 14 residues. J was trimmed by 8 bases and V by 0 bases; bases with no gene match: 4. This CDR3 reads CASSLARQGEKLFF. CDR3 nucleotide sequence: TGTGCCAGCAGCTTGGCGCGACAGGGAGAAAAACTGTTTTTT.

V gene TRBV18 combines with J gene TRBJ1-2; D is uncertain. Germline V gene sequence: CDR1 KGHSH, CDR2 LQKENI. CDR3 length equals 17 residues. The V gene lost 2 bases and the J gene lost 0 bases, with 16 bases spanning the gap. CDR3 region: CASSPVVGSRPNYGYTF. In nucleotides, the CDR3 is TGTGCCAGCTCACCAGTGGTCGGGAGCAGACCTAACTATGGCTACACCTTC.

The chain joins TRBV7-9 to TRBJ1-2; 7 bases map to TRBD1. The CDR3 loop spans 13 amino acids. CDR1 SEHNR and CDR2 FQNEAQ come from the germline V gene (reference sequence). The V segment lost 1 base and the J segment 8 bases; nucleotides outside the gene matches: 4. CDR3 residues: CASSLDTGEGYTF. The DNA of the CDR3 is TGTGCCAGCAGCTTAGACACAGGGGAAGGCTACACCTTC. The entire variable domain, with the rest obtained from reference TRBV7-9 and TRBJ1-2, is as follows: DTGVSQNPRHKITKRGQNVTFRCDPISEHNRLYWYRQTLGQGPEFLTYFQNEAQLEKSRLLSDRFSAERPKGSFSTLEIQRTEQGDSAMYLCASSLDTGEGYTFGSGTRLTVV.

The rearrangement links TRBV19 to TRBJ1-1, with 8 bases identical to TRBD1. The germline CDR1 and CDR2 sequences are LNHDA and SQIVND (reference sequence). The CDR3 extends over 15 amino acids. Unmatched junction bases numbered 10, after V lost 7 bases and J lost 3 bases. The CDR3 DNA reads TGTGCCAGTAAAGGGGACCGGACAGGGTACACTGAAGCTTTCTTT. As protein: CASKGDRTGYTEAFF.

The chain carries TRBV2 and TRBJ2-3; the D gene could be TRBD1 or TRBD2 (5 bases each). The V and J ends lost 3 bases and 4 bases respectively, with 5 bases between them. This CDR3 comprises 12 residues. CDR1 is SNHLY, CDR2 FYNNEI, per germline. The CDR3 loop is CASSEGADTQYF. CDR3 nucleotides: TGTGCCAGCAGTGAGGGGGCAGATACGCAGTATTTT.

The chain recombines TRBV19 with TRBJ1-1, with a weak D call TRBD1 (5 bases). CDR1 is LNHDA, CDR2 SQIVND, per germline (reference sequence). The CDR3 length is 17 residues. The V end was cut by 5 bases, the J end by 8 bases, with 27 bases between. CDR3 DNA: TGTGCCAGTAGTCCCCGCCGGAAGGGACTCCACGGTGGGGAAGCTTTCTTT. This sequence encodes CASSPRRKGLHGGEAFF. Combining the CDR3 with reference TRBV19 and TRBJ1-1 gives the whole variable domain DGGITQSPKYLFRKEGQNVTLSCEQNLNHDAMYWYRQDPGQGLRLIYYSQIVNDFQKGDIAEGYSVSREKKESFPLTVTSAQKNPTAFYLCASSPRRKGLHGGEAFFGQGTRLTVV.